The rows below give T cell receptor beta chains drawn from one sample of a study of blood T cell repertoires in COVID-19. Sequencing used immunoSEQ multiplex PCR; TCRdb keeps in-frame clones, though not all of them. The sample lists around 200,000 clones, around nine tenths occurring once. The source material was peripheral blood. The receptor source for this set is a man in his forties with acute or convalescent COVID-19. Both conserved end residues are part of each CDR3. The order of the fields is D gene, V gene, CDR3 length, J gene, CDR3 protein. The D gene is left open where the match is weak.

D: TRBD2
V: TRBV7-9
length: 16
J: TRBJ2-1
CDR3: CASSFRRGSSYNEQFF

D: .
V: TRBV19
length: 15
J: TRBJ2-3
CDR3: CASSSPGSSTDTQYF

D: .
V: TRBV29-1
length: 11
J: TRBJ2-7
CDR3: CSAGEAREQYF

D: .
V: TRBV15
length: 15
J: TRBJ2-3
CDR3: CATSREGPSRDTQYF

D: TRBD1
V: TRBV11-2
length: 15
J: TRBJ2-3
CDR3: CASSNLGQSTDTQYF

D: .
V: TRBV6-1
length: 15
J: TRBJ1-2
CDR3: CASSEVAGWVYGYTF

D: .
V: TRBV29-1
length: 13
J: TRBJ1-2
CDR3: CSVTGGWSYGYTF

D: TRBD1
V: TRBV7-8
length: 14
J: TRBJ2-1
CDR3: CASSRGTGTNEQFF

D: TRBD1
V: TRBV7-2
length: 14
J: TRBJ1-4
CDR3: CASSSGTGSFELFF

D: .
V: TRBV9
length: 13
J: TRBJ1-2
CDR3: CASSARGDYGYTF

D: .
V: TRBV6-2/TRBV6-3
length: 18
J: TRBJ2-4
CDR3: CASSYGRTSRGAKNIQYF

D: .
V: TRBV7-3
length: 16
J: TRBJ2-7
CDR3: CASSLYPSDGRYEQYF

D: TRBD2
V: TRBV7-9
length: 15
J: TRBJ2-1
CDR3: CASSLGGGEAREQFF

D: TRBD2
V: TRBV19
length: 15
J: TRBJ2-7
CDR3: CASRRLAGSSYEQYF

D: .
V: TRBV28
length: 14
J: TRBJ1-1
CDR3: CASSDQYRDTEAFF

D: TRBD2
V: TRBV5-8
length: 19
J: TRBJ2-1
CDR3: CASSLGREGSGGMSNEQFF

D: .
V: TRBV5-1
length: 16
J: TRBJ2-3
CDR3: CASSLEERVRTDTQYF

D: .
V: TRBV3-1/TRBV3-2
length: 14
J: TRBJ2-1
CDR3: CASSRLAKYNEQFF

D: TRBD1
V: TRBV6-5
length: 15
J: TRBJ2-2
CDR3: CASSIGQGWTGELFF

D: .
V: TRBV11-2
length: 13
J: TRBJ2-7
CDR3: CASSADRVGEQYF

D: TRBD1
V: TRBV24-1
length: 14
J: TRBJ1-2
CDR3: CATSGVGQRYGYTF

D: TRBD1
V: TRBV12-3/TRBV12-4
length: 13
J: TRBJ1-3
CDR3: CASRSGQGNTIYF

D: .
V: TRBV6-2/TRBV6-3
length: 14
J: TRBJ2-3
CDR3: CASSYFSKTDTQYF

D: TRBD1
V: TRBV29-1
length: 14
J: TRBJ2-1
CDR3: CSVEGQGLYNEQFF

D: TRBD2
V: TRBV27
length: 16
J: TRBJ2-1
CDR3: CASSFGAGDPYNEQFF

D: .
V: TRBV29-1
length: 15
J: TRBJ1-1
CDR3: CSVRPGGGGNTEAFF

D: .
V: TRBV27
length: 14
J: TRBJ2-3
CDR3: CASSPQKVSDTQYF

D: .
V: TRBV4-2
length: 16
J: TRBJ2-7
CDR3: CASSQALARSSYEQYF

D: TRBD1
V: TRBV18
length: 14
J: TRBJ2-7
CDR3: CASSPSQGAVEQYF

D: TRBD1
V: TRBV4-2
length: 13
J: TRBJ1-2
CDR3: CASSRDSYYGYTF

D: .
V: TRBV20-1
length: 11
J: TRBJ2-5
CDR3: CSERALGTQYF

D: .
V: TRBV4-2
length: 13
J: TRBJ2-2
CDR3: CASSQVEVGELFF

D: TRBD1
V: TRBV7-2
length: 15
J: TRBJ1-1
CDR3: CASSLAQGARTEAFF

D: TRBD2
V: TRBV27
length: 17
J: TRBJ2-3
CDR3: CASSSTLTSGNTDTQYF

D: TRBD1
V: TRBV4-3
length: 18
J: TRBJ2-6
CDR3: CASSQGAEGATGANVLTF

D: TRBD1
V: TRBV7-9
length: 14
J: TRBJ1-6
CDR3: CASTRDRDNSPLHF

D: .
V: TRBV11-3
length: 14
J: TRBJ1-1
CDR3: CASSLDQGNTEAFF

D: .
V: TRBV4-1
length: 16
J: TRBJ1-5
CDR3: CATGGVGTGLNQPQHF

D: .
V: TRBV2
length: 12
J: TRBJ1-4
CDR3: CASRALVEKLFF

D: TRBD2
V: TRBV2
length: 15
J: TRBJ2-3
CDR3: CASIRSGAITDTQYF

D: TRBD1
V: TRBV19
length: 13
J: TRBJ2-2
CDR3: CASSGQGSGELFF

D: .
V: TRBV3-1/TRBV3-2
length: 13
J: TRBJ2-2
CDR3: CASSQGETGELFF

D: TRBD1
V: TRBV6-5
length: 13
J: TRBJ2-7
CDR3: CASRLRDSYEQYF

D: TRBD2
V: TRBV7-3
length: 15
J: TRBJ2-7
CDR3: CASSLTGGRASEQYF

D: TRBD1
V: TRBV6-5
length: 15
J: TRBJ2-3
CDR3: CASSPPGQGTDTQYF

D: .
V: TRBV6-5
length: 14
J: TRBJ2-7
CDR3: CASSYRSFSYEQYF

D: .
V: TRBV4-2
length: 17
J: TRBJ2-3
CDR3: CASSQGRAPSGTDTQYF

D: TRBD1
V: TRBV7-3
length: 15
J: TRBJ2-7
CDR3: CASSLFETGVHEQYF

D: .
V: TRBV27
length: 15
J: TRBJ2-2
CDR3: CASSYSGHYNGELFF

D: .
V: TRBV27
length: 14
J: TRBJ1-4
CDR3: CASSSDMDGEKLFF

D: .
V: TRBV7-9
length: 16
J: TRBJ1-1
CDR3: CASSFWTGTLVTEAFF

D: .
V: TRBV3-1/TRBV3-2
length: 14
J: TRBJ2-5
CDR3: CASSHLGVKETQYF

D: TRBD2
V: TRBV7-2
length: 16
J: TRBJ2-7
CDR3: CASSPRLAGGPYEQYF

D: TRBD1
V: TRBV6-5
length: 15
J: TRBJ1-6
CDR3: CASAYGDRGDSPLHF

D: .
V: TRBV6-5
length: 13
J: TRBJ2-7
CDR3: CATQGGESYEQYF

D: .
V: TRBV9
length: 13
J: TRBJ1-1
CDR3: CASSGREWTEAFF

D: .
V: TRBV2
length: 14
J: TRBJ2-7
CDR3: CASRDRDNSYEQYF

D: TRBD1
V: TRBV2
length: 16
J: TRBJ1-2
CDR3: CASSEALWSGGSGYTF

D: TRBD2
V: TRBV28
length: 17
J: TRBJ2-1
CDR3: CASSLWGTTSGYNEQFF

D: TRBD1
V: TRBV19
length: 17
J: TRBJ1-2
CDR3: CASSIYPLDRGLGGYTF